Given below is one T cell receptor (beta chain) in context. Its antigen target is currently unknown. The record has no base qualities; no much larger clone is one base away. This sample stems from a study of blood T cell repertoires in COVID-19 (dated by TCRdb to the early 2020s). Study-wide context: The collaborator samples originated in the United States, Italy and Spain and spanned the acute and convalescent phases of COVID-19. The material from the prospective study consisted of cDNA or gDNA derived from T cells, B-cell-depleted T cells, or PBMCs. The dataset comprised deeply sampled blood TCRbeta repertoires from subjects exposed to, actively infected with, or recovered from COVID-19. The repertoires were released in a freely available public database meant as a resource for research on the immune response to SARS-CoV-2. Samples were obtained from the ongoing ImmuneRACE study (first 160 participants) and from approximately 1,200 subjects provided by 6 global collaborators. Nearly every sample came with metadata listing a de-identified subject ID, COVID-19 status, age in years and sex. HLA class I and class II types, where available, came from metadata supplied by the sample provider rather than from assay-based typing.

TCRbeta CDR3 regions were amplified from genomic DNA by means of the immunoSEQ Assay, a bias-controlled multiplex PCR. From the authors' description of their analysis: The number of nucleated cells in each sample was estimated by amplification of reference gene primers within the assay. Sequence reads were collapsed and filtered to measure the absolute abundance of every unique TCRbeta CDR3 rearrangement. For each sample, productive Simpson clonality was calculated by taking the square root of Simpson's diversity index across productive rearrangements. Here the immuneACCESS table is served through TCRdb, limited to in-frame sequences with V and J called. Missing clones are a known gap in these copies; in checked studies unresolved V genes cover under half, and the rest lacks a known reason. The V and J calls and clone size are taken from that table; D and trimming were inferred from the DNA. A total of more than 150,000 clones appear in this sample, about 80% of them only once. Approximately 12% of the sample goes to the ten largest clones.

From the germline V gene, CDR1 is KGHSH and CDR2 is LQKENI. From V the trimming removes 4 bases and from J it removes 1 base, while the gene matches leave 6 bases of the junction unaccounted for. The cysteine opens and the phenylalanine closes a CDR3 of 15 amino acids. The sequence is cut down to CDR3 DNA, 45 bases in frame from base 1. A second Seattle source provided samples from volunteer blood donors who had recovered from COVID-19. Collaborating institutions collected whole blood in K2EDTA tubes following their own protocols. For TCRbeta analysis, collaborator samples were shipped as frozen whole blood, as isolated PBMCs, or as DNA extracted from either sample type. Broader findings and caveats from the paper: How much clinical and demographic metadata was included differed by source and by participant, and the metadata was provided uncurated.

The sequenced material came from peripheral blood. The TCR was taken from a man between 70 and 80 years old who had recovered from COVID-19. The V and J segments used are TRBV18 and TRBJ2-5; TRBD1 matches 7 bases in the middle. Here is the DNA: TGTGCCAGCTCACAATACAGGGGCACCCAAGAGACCCAGTACTTC. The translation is CASSQYRGTQETQYF.